This T cell receptor beta chain was found in a study of T cell repertoires in cytomegalovirus infection. Study overall: Indicated by public TCR beta signatures were CMV infection and matching HLA type.

Overall study results and limits: Individuals carrying CMV plus the relevant HLA were identified by cumulative frequency of public TCR beta families.

The V gene's germline CDR1 is SGHTA and CDR2 FQGTGA. Trimming cost V 3 bases and J 2 bases, with 7 bases left between them. This CDR3 is built from 13 residues. There are many counts of this clonotype. The antigen is undetermined. TCRdb re-analysed the reads in MiXCR, keeping a single row per CDR3 protein. The repertoire consists of around 130,000 distinct CDR3 sequences, with 7% to 10% occurring once and the leading ten covering 10%. The chain links TRBV7-3 to TRBJ2-5; D unresolved. Sequencing was carried out using PBMCs. The TCR was taken from a human donor in good health (CMV status not recorded). Some clones in this sample may be carry-over from other donors' samples. In nucleotides, the CDR3 is TGTGCCAGCAGCTTCACTGCTCAAGAGACCCAGTACTTC. It yields the protein CASSFTAQETQYF.